The T cell receptor beta chain described here comes from a study of memory CD4+ T cells and cytomegalovirus serostatus. This clone was counted between two and nine times. In the study's own analysis: After removing out-of-frame reads, around 2 million distinct TCRbeta sequences remained. Data came from immunoSEQ multiplex PCR; TCRdb stores just in-frame clones and leaves some out. Clone size and the V and J calls come from that table; the DNA yielded D and trimming. The sample contains about 61,000 clones, approximately 85% of which appear only once. The germline V gene has CDR1 SQVTM and CDR2 ANQGSEA. This CDR3 has 14 amino acids. V lost 4 bases to trimming and J lost 0 bases, with 12 bases between them. Single viable CD3+CD4+CD8-CD45RO+ cells were sorted as the memory CD4+ T cells. After thawing, CD4+ T cells were positively selected.

The chain links TRBV29-1 to TRBJ1-1; TRBD1 might be the D (5 bases). This receptor was obtained from an adult in good health and CMV-seronegative. Source material: memory CD4+ T cells from blood. This CDR3 reads CSVVRGRLNTEAFF. CDR3 bases: TGCAGCGTTGTCCGGGGCAGGTTGAACACTGAAGCTTTCTTT.